The 21 T cell receptor beta chains in this list originate from one sample, sequenced in a study of CD8+CD57+ T cells in acquired aplastic anemia. The use of genomic DNA as template underpinned the TCR beta VDJ and CDR3 profiling. TCRdb fed the reads into MiXCR, producing one record per CDR3 protein. The sample lists some 150,000 distinct CDR3 sequences, roughly 40% occurring once. The sample taken for sequencing was sorted CD4+, CD8+, or CD8+CD57+ T cells (not recorded which) from PBMCs. The source is a human donor in good health, serving as a control.

This clonotype was counted at least ten times. The chain has TRBV20-1 and TRBJ1-5, with TRBD1 as a possible D gene (6 bases). Trimming removed 2 bases from V and 4 bases from J, with 15 bases in between. The germline V gene has CDR1 DFQATT and CDR2 SNEGSKA (reference sequence). This CDR3 has 15 residues. The CDR3 is CSARSRGTSNQPQHF. CDR3 DNA sequence: TGCAGTGCTAGATCCCGCGGGACATCGAATCAGCCCCAGCATTTT.

The chain couples TRBV5-1 to TRBJ2-2; 8 positions match TRBD1. This CDR3 has 17 residues. CDR1 and CDR2 (germline): SGHRS, YFSETQ. V was pared by 4 bases and J by 1 base, with 9 bases of the junction left unmatched. CDR3 nucleotides: TGCGCCAGCAGCCCATCCCCGACAGGGGTGAACACCGGGGAGCTGTTTTTT. It yields the protein CASSPSPTGVNTGELFF.

The chain employs TRBV20-1 and TRBJ1-1; possible D gene TRBD1, 6 bases. V lost 5 bases, J lost 5 bases, and 12 bases lay in between. The CDR3 is made up of 12 amino acids. Germline V gene sequence: CDR1 DFQATT, CDR2 SNEGSKA (reference sequence). The CDR3 DNA reads as TGCAGTGCTCCCCAGACAGGAACTGAAGCTTTCTTT. It specifies CSAPQTGTEAFF.

This clonotype was counted many times. V is TRBV5-5 and J is TRBJ2-1; no definite D call. Trimming cost V 1 base and J 0 bases, with 8 bases left between them. The CDR3 totals 15 residues. Germline loops: CDR1 SGHKS, CDR2 YYEKEE (reference sequence). The chain's CDR3 is CASSLPKSSYNEQFF. The CDR3 nucleotides are TGTGCCAGCAGCTTGCCCAAAAGCTCCTACAATGAGCAGTTCTTC.

The rearrangement links TRBV29-1 to TRBJ2-3; D possibly matches TRBD1 or TRBD2 (5 bases each). CDR1 is SQVTM, CDR2 ANQGSEA, per germline. The CDR3 extends over 13 amino acids. The V end was cut by 6 bases, the J end by 4 bases, with 14 bases between. The CDR3 protein is CSVAGTLPDTQYF. CDR3 nucleotide sequence: TGCAGCGTGGCCGGGACCCTCCCAGATACGCAGTATTTT.

In DNA, the CDR3 is TGTGCCATCCGGACAGGGTCGGGGGCCAACGTCCTGACTTTC. Translated, it gives CAIRTGSGANVLTF. This sequence joins TRBV10-3 and TRBJ2-6; 8 bases match TRBD1. Germline assignment: CDR1 ENHRY and CDR2 SYGVKD. Trimming cost V 8 bases and J 4 bases; bases outside gene matches: 4. The CDR3 contains 14 residues.

This clonotype showed up many times. The genes are TRBV9 and TRBJ1-2; 8 nucleotides line up with TRBD1. Germline V lookup: CDR1 SGDLS, CDR2 YYNGEE. J gave up 5 bases and V 3 bases, and 12 bases lay outside the gene matches. This CDR3 has 16 residues. The chain's CDR3 is CASSAYPGGSLYGYTF. CDR3 in DNA: TGTGCCAGCAGCGCCTATCCAGGGGGCTCGCTTTATGGCTACACCTTC.

Points on this clonotype: This could be a read error, since a much larger clone is one nucleotide away. CDR3 DNA sequence: TGTGCCAGCAGCGTAGCGGCAGGGGGTAATGAAAAACTGTTTTTT. It yields the protein CASSVAAGGNEKLFF. The chain has TRBV7-9 and TRBJ1-4; 7 bases agree with TRBD1. The CDR3 is 15 amino acids. CDR1 is SEHNR, CDR2 FQNEAQ, per germline (reference sequence).

The genes are TRBV7-2 and TRBJ2-7; perhaps D is TRBD1 or TRBD2 (5 bases each). Germline lookup yields CDR1 SGHTA and CDR2 FQGNSA. The CDR3 spans 14 residues. Trimming took off 3 bases at V and 2 bases at J, with 11 bases between the two ends. The DNA of the CDR3 is TGTGCCAGCAGCTTTGGGGACGCAGCCTACGAGCAGTACTTC. Translation: CASSFGDAAYEQYF. Looking up the rest from reference TRBV7-2 and TRBJ2-7 gives the full variable domain: GAGVSQSPSNKVTEKGKDVELRCDPISGHTALYWYRQSLGQGLEFLIYFQGNSAPDKSGLPSDRFSAERTGGSVSTLTIQRTQQEDSAVYLCASSFGDAAYEQYFGPGTRLTVT.

The V gene is TRBV27, the J gene TRBJ2-5, with TRBD2 matching over 10 bases. From germline, CDR1 is MNHEY and CDR2 SMNVEV (reference sequence). With V trimmed by 6 bases and J by 7 bases, 8 bases remained unmatched. The CDR3 has 14 residues. CDR3 sequence reads: CASRTGPSGGTQYF. CDR3 bases: TGTGCCAGCAGGACCGGACCTAGCGGGGGGACCCAGTACTTC.

A few counts support this clonotype. The chain carries TRBV19 and TRBJ2-2, with D perhaps matching TRBD2 (6 bases). V was shortened by 11 bases and J by 0 bases, with 10 bases between the two germline ends. This CDR3 is 13 amino acids long. Germline loops: CDR1 LNHDA, CDR2 SQIVND (reference sequence). The CDR3 DNA is TGTGCCGTCGGAGGGACGAACACCGGGGAGCTGTTTTTT. Amino acid sequence: CAVGGTNTGELFF. The full variable domain, rest sourced from reference TRBV19 and TRBJ2-2, is DGGITQSPKYLFRKEGQNVTLSCEQNLNHDAMYWYRQDPGQGLRLIYYSQIVNDFQKGDIAEGYSVSREKKESFPLTVTSAQKNPTAFYLCAVGGTNTGELFFGEGSRLTVL.

CDR3 DNA: TGTGCCAGCAGTGCGGCCGCCAACTACGAGCAGTACGTC. This gives the protein CASSAAANYEQYV. This chain uses TRBV2 with TRBJ2-7, with D hard to call. Trimming removed 4 bases at V and 3 bases at J, with 10 bases between. The CDR3 runs to 13 residues. In germline, CDR1 is SNHLY, CDR2 FYNNEI.

The sample holds many counts of this clonotype. The chain links TRBV2 to TRBJ1-1, with D hard to call. The CDR3 spans 14 residues. The V end was cut by 5 bases, the J end by 2 bases, with 12 bases between. Per germline, CDR1 SNHLY and CDR2 FYNNEI. The CDR3 bases are TGTGCCAGCAGTTACCGACATGTTAACACTGAAGCTTTCTTT. Residues: CASSYRHVNTEAFF. Full variable domain (outside the CDR3, taken from reference TRBV2 and TRBJ1-1): EPEVTQTPSHQVTQMGQEVILRCVPISNHLYFYWYRQILGQKVEFLVSFYNNEISEKSEIFDDQFSVERPDGSNFTLKIRSTKLEDSAMYFCASSYRHVNTEAFFGQGTRLTVV.

Turning to this clonotype: This may stem from a read error, because a much larger clone lies one nucleotide away. V gene TRBV9 combines with J gene TRBJ2-1; TRBD2 agrees at 7 bases. Germline V lookup: CDR1 SGDLS, CDR2 YYNGEE. The CDR3 is 15 amino acids. CDR3 sequence (DNA): TGTGCCAGCGGCGTAGCAGCGGGGCGGGTTCATGAGCAGTTCTTC. This sequence encodes CASGVAAGRVHEQFF. Drawing the rest from reference TRBV9 and TRBJ2-1, the complete variable domain is DSGVTQTPKHLITATGQRVTLRCSPRSGDLSVYWYQQSLDQGLQFLIQYYNGEERAKGNILERFSAQQFPDLHSELNLSSLELGDSALYFCASGVAAGRVHEQFFGPGTRLTVL.

This clonotype appeared many times. V and J are TRBV5-1 and TRBJ2-5; 14 bases fit TRBD2. With 5 bases clipped from V and 1 base from J, the junction kept 7 bases outside the gene matches. CDR3 size: 17 residues. Germline V gene lookup returns CDR1 SGHRS and CDR2 YFSETQ. In DNA, the CDR3 is TGCGCCAGCAGGCCCGGGACTAGCGGGGGACCCCAAGAGACCCAGTACTTC. This translates into CASRPGTSGGPQETQYF.

CDR3 amino acids: CASSGQGTASYEQYF. The CDR3 DNA follows: TGTGCCAGCAGTGGACAAGGGACAGCTTCCTACGAGCAGTACTTC. The chain employs TRBV25-1 and TRBJ2-7; 7 nucleotides line up with TRBD1. The CDR3 spans 15 residues. Per the germline V gene, CDR1 is MGHDK and CDR2 is SYGVNS. V shed 4 bases and J 1 base; nucleotides not matched to a gene: 7.

This clonotype was counted many times. V is TRBV12-3 or TRBV12-4 and J is TRBJ2-5; TRBD1 agrees at 9 bases. This CDR3 spans 14 amino acids. Trimming at V came to 5 bases and at J to 7 bases, leaving 8 bases not matched to a gene. CDR3 sequence: CASSLTGGFGTQYF. The CDR3 DNA is TGTGCCAGCAGTCTAACAGGGGGCTTCGGGACCCAGTACTTC.

This clonotype was counted at least ten times. V usage is TRBV12-3 or TRBV12-4 and J usage is TRBJ1-1; D is ambiguous. The V end was cut by 1 base, the J end by 1 base, with 10 bases between. The CDR3 has 15 residues. In DNA form, the CDR3 reads TGTGCCAGCAGTTTAGGGCCGCCAAAGAACACTGAAGCTTTCTTT. This translates into CASSLGPPKNTEAFF.

This clonotype was observed many times. The V and J genes are TRBV12-3 or TRBV12-4 and TRBJ2-1; D is perhaps TRBD2 (7 bases). CDR3 length equals 15 residues. V was clipped by 7 bases and J by 7 bases, with 20 bases between them. CDR3 sequence: CASTQGRGGGNEQFF. CDR3 DNA: TGTGCCAGCACCCAGGGGCGGGGAGGGGGAAATGAGCAGTTCTTC.

The V gene is TRBV29-1, the J gene TRBJ2-7; the D is unclear. The CDR3 has 12 amino acids. Germline lookup yields CDR1 SQVTM and CDR2 ANQGSEA. V was clipped by 7 bases and J by 1 base, with 11 bases between them. Here the CDR3 reads CSAVTRSYEQYF. In DNA, the CDR3 is TGCAGCGCTGTGACAAGATCCTACGAGCAGTACTTC.

This clonotype turned up a few times. The rearrangement links TRBV5-1 to TRBJ2-2, with 9 positions matching TRBD1. V dropped 0 bases and J dropped 3; count of bases not matched to a gene: 0. CDR1 is SGHRS and CDR2 is YFSETQ in the germline V gene. The CDR3 spans 15 residues. CDR3 residues: CASSLGDRDTGELFF. The DNA for the CDR3 is TGCGCCAGCAGCTTGGGGGACAGGGACACCGGGGAGCTGTTTTTT.